The rows below give T cell receptor beta chains drawn from one sample of a study of blood T cell repertoires in COVID-19. Libraries were prepared by immunoSEQ multiplex PCR; TCRdb keeps only in-frame clonotypes and omits some of them. This sample has approximately 200,000 clones, with 84% found just once. Sequences were obtained from peripheral blood. These receptors were taken from a woman between 55 and 75 years old with acute or convalescent COVID-19. CDR3s include the opening cysteine and the closing phenylalanine or tryptophan. The order of the fields is D gene, clone size, V gene, J gene, CDR3 protein, CDR3 DNA. The D gene is left open where the match is weak. Clone size, where shown, is once, few, many, or a class for clones that have expanded.

NA	few	TRBV28	TRBJ2-4	CASSSTGTSNIQYF	TGTGCCAGCAGTTCCACCGGGACATCCAACATTCAGTACTTC
NA	NA	TRBV2	TRBJ1-5	CASSRQLSNQPQHF	TGTGCCAGCAGTCGACAGTTGAGCAATCAGCCCCAGCATTTT
TRBD1	NA	TRBV19	TRBJ2-1	CASSISGGAYNEQFF	TGTGCCAGTAGTATCTCAGGGGGCGCCTACAATGAGCAGTTCTTC
NA	NA	TRBV9	TRBJ1-1	CASSPGGAGTEAFF	TGTGCCAGCAGCCCCGGCGGGGCAGGCACTGAAGCTTTCTTT
NA	once	TRBV2	TRBJ1-2	CASSEDRNYGYTF	TGTGCCAGCAGCGAGGACAGAAACTATGGCTACACCTTC
TRBD1	NA	TRBV2	TRBJ1-2	CASSKQTGDYGYTF	TGTGCCAGCAGTAAGCAGACAGGGGACTATGGCTACACCTTC
NA	NA	TRBV6-6	TRBJ1-4	CASSSTVLYEKLFF	TGTGCCAGCAGTTCGACAGTCCTCTATGAAAAACTGTTTTTT
NA	NA	TRBV7-2	TRBJ2-3	CASSLVGRQSTDTQYF	TGTGCCAGCAGCTTAGTCGGTAGACAGAGCACAGATACGCAGTATTTT
NA	once	TRBV7-8	TRBJ2-1	CASSSRQSNEQFF	TGTGCCAGCAGCTCTAGACAGTCCAATGAGCAGTTCTTC
TRBD2	few	TRBV5-4	TRBJ2-7	CASSQSGGYEQYF	TGTGCCAGCAGCCAAAGCGGGGGATACGAGCAGTACTTC
NA	NA	TRBV4-2	TRBJ1-3	CASSQLTGKLGNTIYF	TGTGCCAGCAGCCAACTCACCGGGAAATTGGGAAACACCATATATTTT
NA	NA	TRBV4-1	TRBJ1-3	CASSQGRGGGNTIYF	TGCGCCAGCAGCCAAGGACGGGGGGGAGGAAACACCATATATTTT
TRBD2	NA	TRBV5-1	TRBJ2-5	CASSFTSGGQETQYF	TGCGCCAGCAGCTTCACTAGCGGGGGGCAAGAGACCCAGTACTTC
TRBD2	NA	TRBV29-1	TRBJ2-3	CSVSRGVADTQYF	TGCAGCGTTTCACGGGGGGTGGCAGATACGCAGTATTTT
NA	NA	TRBV2	TRBJ2-2	CASSFRGELFF	TGTGCCAGCAGTTTTCGCGGGGAGCTGTTTTTT
TRBD1	NA	TRBV7-2	TRBJ2-7	CASSFARGPYEQYF	TGTGCCAGCAGCTTCGCCAGGGGGCCCTACGAGCAGTACTTC
NA	NA	TRBV12-3/TRBV12-4	TRBJ2-1	CASSFSGNEQFF	TGTGCCAGCAGTTTTTCGGGCAATGAGCAGTTCTTC
NA	NA	TRBV14	TRBJ1-1	CASSQGRPGVPEAFF	TGTGCCAGCAGCCAAGGGCGTCCCGGGGTTCCTGAAGCTTTCTTT
NA	NA	TRBV6-5	TRBJ1-5	CASKEGKDQPQHF	TGTGCCAGCAAGGAGGGGAAGGATCAGCCCCAGCATTTT
TRBD1	NA	TRBV6-5	TRBJ1-1	CASSWTGGATEAFF	TGTGCCAGCAGCTGGACAGGGGGGGCCACTGAAGCTTTCTTT
NA	NA	TRBV19	TRBJ1-5	CASSLRRIVSNQPQHF	TGTGCCAGTAGCCTGCGGAGAATAGTAAGCAATCAGCCCCAGCATTTT
NA	NA	TRBV7-3	TRBJ2-3	CASSLRGGGYSTDTQYF	TGTGCCAGCAGCTTAAGGGGGGGCGGTTATAGCACAGATACGCAGTATTTT
NA	few	TRBV2	TRBJ2-2	CASSEVRGGSGELFF	TGTGCCAGCAGTGAAGTTAGGGGTGGGTCCGGGGAGCTGTTTTTT
NA	NA	TRBV30	TRBJ1-1	CAWSVGQRNTEAFF	TGTGCCTGGAGTGTCGGACAGAGGAACACTGAAGCTTTCTTT
TRBD1	NA	TRBV30	TRBJ2-7	CAWSVKDRVREQYF	TGTGCCTGGAGTGTCAAGGACAGGGTCCGCGAGCAGTACTTC
TRBD2	NA	TRBV20-1	TRBJ2-1	CSASVLAGNEQFF	TGCAGTGCTAGTGTCCTAGCGGGGAATGAGCAGTTCTTC
TRBD2	NA	TRBV7-6	TRBJ2-3	CASSRSSGHTDTQYF	TGTGCCAGCAGCCGGTCTAGCGGGCACACAGATACGCAGTATTTT
NA	NA	TRBV14	TRBJ1-3	CASSQEIPGAGNTIYF	TGTGCCAGCAGCCAAGAGATACCCGGGGCTGGAAACACCATATATTTT
NA	NA	TRBV11-3	TRBJ2-3	CASSFGGGDTQYF	TGTGCCAGCAGCTTTGGAGGAGGAGATACGCAGTATTTT
NA	NA	TRBV10-2	TRBJ2-4	CASSPGEAAKNIQYF	TGCGCCAGCAGTCCCGGGGAGGCGGCCAAAAACATTCAGTACTTC
TRBD2	NA	TRBV4-2	TRBJ2-5	CASSQGHRSGGKSRQETQYF	TGTGCCAGCAGCCAAGGGCATAGGAGCGGGGGTAAAAGCCGCCAAGAGACCCAGTACTTC
NA	NA	TRBV18	TRBJ1-4	CASSPGERKEKLFF	TGTGCCAGCTCACCAGGCGAGAGGAAAGAAAAACTGTTTTTT
TRBD2	NA	TRBV14	TRBJ2-1	CASSQVGSGGQRNEQFF	TGTGCCAGCAGCCAAGTGGGTAGCGGGGGCCAACGGAATGAGCAGTTCTTC
NA	few	TRBV7-9	TRBJ1-2	CASSLDLHSYTF	TGTGCCAGCAGCTTAGATTTGCACTCCTACACCTTC
NA	NA	TRBV25-1	TRBJ1-2	CASSEPGSVAGYTF	TGTGCCAGCAGTGAACCGGGATCCGTTGCCGGCTACACCTTC
TRBD1	NA	TRBV19	TRBJ1-2	CASRIQGAANYGYTF	TGTGCCAGTAGGATACAGGGGGCGGCTAACTATGGCTACACCTTC
NA	NA	TRBV29-1	TRBJ2-7	CSVLGSQYYEQYF	TGCAGCGTTCTGGGCAGCCAATACTACGAGCAGTACTTC
NA	once	TRBV28	TRBJ2-5	CASSLPGDETQYF	TGTGCCAGCAGTTTACCAGGGGATGAGACCCAGTACTTC
NA	few	TRBV19	TRBJ2-7	CASNPPPITYEQYF	TGTGCCAGTAATCCCCCTCCCATAACATACGAGCAGTACTTC
NA	NA	TRBV6-2/TRBV6-3	TRBJ1-1	CASSYSSRGATEAFF	TGTGCCAGCAGTTACTCGAGCCGCGGGGCCACTGAAGCTTTCTTT
NA	NA	TRBV15	TRBJ2-2	CATSRVAETGELFF	TGTGCCACCAGCAGAGTGGCGGAGACCGGGGAGCTGTTTTTT
NA	NA	TRBV9	TRBJ1-6	CASSPGSGRGSPLHF	TGTGCCAGCAGCCCAGGATCCGGACGAGGGTCACCCCTCCACTTT
NA	NA	TRBV13	TRBJ1-2	CASSLRRGGDGYTF	TGTGCCAGCAGCTTAAGACGGGGTGGCGATGGCTACACCTTC
NA	once	TRBV7-8	TRBJ1-1	CASSGTGLGTEAFF	TGTGCCAGCAGCGGAACAGGGTTAGGCACTGAAGCTTTCTTT
NA	NA	TRBV6-1	TRBJ1-2	CASSEEHRSDYGYTF	TGTGCCAGCAGTGAAGAACACAGGTCGGACTATGGCTACACCTTC
NA	NA	TRBV5-1	TRBJ1-2	CASTLGQTYGYTF	TGCGCCAGCACCCTAGGACAGACTTATGGCTACACCTTC
TRBD2	NA	TRBV5-5	TRBJ2-3	CASSLSGGTSGRRDTQYF	TGTGCCAGCAGCCTCTCCGGGGGGACTAGCGGTAGAAGGGATACGCAGTATTTT
TRBD1	NA	TRBV5-1	TRBJ1-4	CASSLGGGDEKLFF	TGCGCCAGCAGCTTGGGAGGGGGCGATGAAAAACTGTTTTTT
NA	NA	TRBV11-1	TRBJ1-1	CASSSKILNTEAFF	TGTGCCAGCAGCTCAAAAATTTTGAACACTGAAGCTTTCTTT
TRBD2	NA	TRBV7-2	TRBJ2-3	CASSLALGLAGGPVMTDTQYF	TGTGCCAGCAGCTTAGCGTTAGGACTAGCGGGGGGGCCTGTTATGACAGATACGCAGTATTTT
NA	NA	TRBV5-4	TRBJ1-1	CASSPEDRPNTEAFF	TGTGCCAGCAGCCCGGAAGACAGACCGAACACTGAAGCTTTCTTT